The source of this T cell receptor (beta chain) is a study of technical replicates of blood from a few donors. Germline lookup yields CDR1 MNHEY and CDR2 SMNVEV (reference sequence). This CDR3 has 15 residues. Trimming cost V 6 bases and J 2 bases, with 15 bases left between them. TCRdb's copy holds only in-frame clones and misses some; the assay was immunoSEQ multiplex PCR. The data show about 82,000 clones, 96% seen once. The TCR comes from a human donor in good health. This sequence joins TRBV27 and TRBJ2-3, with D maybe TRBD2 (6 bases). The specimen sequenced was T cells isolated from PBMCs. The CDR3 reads CASRGMRGYTDTQYF. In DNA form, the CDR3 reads TGTGCCAGCAGAGGAATGCGGGGTTACACAGATACGCAGTATTTT.